This T cell receptor (beta chain) appears in the sequencing data of a study of T-cell reconstitution after alpha-beta-depleted transplantation in children. CDR1 and CDR2 (germline): KGHSH, LQKENI. CDR3 length: 15 amino acids. Trimming left V 0 bases short and J 2 bases short, with 10 bases between. This clonotype was counted at least ten times. During its preparation, the TCRbeta library received unique molecular identifiers. TCRdb called the PCR reads again in MiXCR, with one record for every CDR3 protein. Altogether 230,000 or so distinct CDR3 sequences are present, 9.5% to 15% being singletons, with the ten largest covering over 2%.

The receptor comes from a human donor who donated a stem cell graft to a child with acute lymphoblastic leukemia. The sample was PBMCs from the stem cell graft donor, taken from the stem cell graft. The rearrangement uses TRBV18 and TRBJ1-1; D not resolved. Written as DNA, the CDR3 is TGTGCCAGCTCACCACCAGGGCGCCCCAACACTGAAGCTTTCTTT. This sequence encodes CASSPPGRPNTEAFF.